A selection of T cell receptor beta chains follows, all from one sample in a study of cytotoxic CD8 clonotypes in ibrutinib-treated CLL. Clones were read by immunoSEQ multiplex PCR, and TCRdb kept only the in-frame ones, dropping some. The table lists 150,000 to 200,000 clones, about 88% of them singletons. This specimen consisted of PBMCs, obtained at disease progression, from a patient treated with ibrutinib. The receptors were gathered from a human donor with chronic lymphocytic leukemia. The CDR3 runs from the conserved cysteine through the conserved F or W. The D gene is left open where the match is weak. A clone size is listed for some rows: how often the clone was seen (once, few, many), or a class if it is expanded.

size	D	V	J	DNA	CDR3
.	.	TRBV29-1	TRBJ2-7	TGCAGCGTTTTGGTAGGGATCTCCTACGAGCAGTACTTC	CSVLVGISYEQYF
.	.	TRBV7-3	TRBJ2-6	TGTGCCAGCAGCTCCAAAGGGAGTTCCTCTGGGGCCAACGTCCTGACTTTC	CASSSKGSSSGANVLTF
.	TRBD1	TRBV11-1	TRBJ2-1	TGTGCCAGCAGCTTATCGCTACCGGGACAGGGAAATGAGCAGTTCTTC	CASSLSLPGQGNEQFF
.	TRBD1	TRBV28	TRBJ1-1	TGTGCCAGCAGTAATCTTGGACAGGGGAACACTGAAGCTTTCTTT	CASSNLGQGNTEAFF
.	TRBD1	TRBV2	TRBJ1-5	TGTGCCAGCAGTAAACAGGGGACGAGCAATCAGCCCCAGCATTTT	CASSKQGTSNQPQHF
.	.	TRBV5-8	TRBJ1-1	TGTGCCAGCAGCTCCCAGGTCCGGGGGAATACTGAAGCTTTCTTT	CASSSQVRGNTEAFF
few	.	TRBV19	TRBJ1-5	TGTGCCAGTAGTCAGGGGCCGGGTCAGCCCCAGCATTTT	CASSQGPGQPQHF
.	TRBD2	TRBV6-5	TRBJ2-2	TGTGCCAGCAGTTACTCGATGAGCGGGGTCGGGGAGCTGTTTTTT	CASSYSMSGVGELFF
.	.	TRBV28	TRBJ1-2	TGTGCCAGCAGTTTCCTCAGGGGCGCCCTTAACTATGGCTACACCTTC	CASSFLRGALNYGYTF
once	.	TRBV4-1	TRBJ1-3	TGCGCCAGCAGCCAAGAGGACCCAGGAGCGTCCTCTGGAAACACCATATATTTT	CASSQEDPGASSGNTIYF
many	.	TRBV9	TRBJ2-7	TGTGCCAGCAGCGACGGAGACAGCTACGAGCAGTACTTC	CASSDGDSYEQYF
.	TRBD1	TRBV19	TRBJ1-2	TGTGCCAGTAGTATCGGGGACAGGGTCTATGGCTACACCTTC	CASSIGDRVYGYTF
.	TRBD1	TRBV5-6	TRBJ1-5	TGTGCCAGCAGCTTGGCCGGGCAGGGGGTAGATCAGCCCCAGCATTTT	CASSLAGQGVDQPQHF
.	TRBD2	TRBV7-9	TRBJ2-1	TGTGCCAGCAGTAGCGGGAGAATCGGTAATGAGCAGTTCTTC	CASSSGRIGNEQFF
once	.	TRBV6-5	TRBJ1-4	TGTGCCAGCAGTTACGACCGTACAACTAATGAAAAACTGTTTTTT	CASSYDRTTNEKLFF
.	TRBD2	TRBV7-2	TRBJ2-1	TGTGCCAGCAGCCCAGGCCGACTAGCGGGGGTATACAATGAGCAGTTCTTC	CASSPGRLAGVYNEQFF
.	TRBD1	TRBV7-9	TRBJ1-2	TGTGCCAGCAGCCCCCCGGGGGACAGGGGGGTCTATGGCTACACCTTC	CASSPPGDRGVYGYTF
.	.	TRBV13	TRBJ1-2	TGTGCCAGCAGCCCCCAGACGGGGGCGGCGGGCGGCTACACCTTC	CASSPQTGAAGGYTF